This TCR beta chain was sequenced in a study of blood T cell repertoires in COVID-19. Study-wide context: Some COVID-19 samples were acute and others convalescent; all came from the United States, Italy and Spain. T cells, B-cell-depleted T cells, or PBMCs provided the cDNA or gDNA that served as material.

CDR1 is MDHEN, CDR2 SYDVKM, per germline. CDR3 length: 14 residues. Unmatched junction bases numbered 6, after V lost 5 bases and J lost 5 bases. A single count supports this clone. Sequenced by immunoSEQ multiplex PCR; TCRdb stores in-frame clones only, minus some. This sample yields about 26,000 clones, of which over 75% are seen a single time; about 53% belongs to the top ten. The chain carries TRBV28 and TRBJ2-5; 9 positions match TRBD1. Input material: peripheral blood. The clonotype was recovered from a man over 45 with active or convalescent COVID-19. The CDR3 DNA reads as TGTGCCAGCAGTCCGGGACAGGGTCGGGAGACCCAGTACTTC. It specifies CASSPGQGRETQYF.